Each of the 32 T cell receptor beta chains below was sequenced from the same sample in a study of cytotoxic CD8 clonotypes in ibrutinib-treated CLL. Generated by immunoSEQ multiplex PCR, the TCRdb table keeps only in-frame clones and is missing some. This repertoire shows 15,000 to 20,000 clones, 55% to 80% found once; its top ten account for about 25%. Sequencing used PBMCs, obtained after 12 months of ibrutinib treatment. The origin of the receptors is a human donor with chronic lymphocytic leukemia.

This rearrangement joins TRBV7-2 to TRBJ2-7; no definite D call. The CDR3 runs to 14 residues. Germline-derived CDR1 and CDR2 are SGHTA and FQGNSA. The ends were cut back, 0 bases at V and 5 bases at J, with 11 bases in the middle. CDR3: CASSLAPYTDEQYF. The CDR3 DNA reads TGTGCCAGCAGCTTAGCCCCCTACACGGACGAGCAGTACTTC.

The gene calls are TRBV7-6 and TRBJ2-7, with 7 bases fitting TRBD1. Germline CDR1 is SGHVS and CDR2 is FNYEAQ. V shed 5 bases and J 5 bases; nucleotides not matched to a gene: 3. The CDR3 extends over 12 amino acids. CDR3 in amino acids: CASSLTGHEQYF. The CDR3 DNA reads TGTGCCAGCAGCCTGACAGGGCACGAGCAGTACTTC.

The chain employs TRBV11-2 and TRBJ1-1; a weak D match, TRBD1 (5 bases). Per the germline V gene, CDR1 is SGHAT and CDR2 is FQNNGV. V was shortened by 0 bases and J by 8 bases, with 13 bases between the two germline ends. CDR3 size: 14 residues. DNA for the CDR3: TGTGCCAGCAGCTTAGATTTGGGTGGGGGAGAAGCTTTCTTT. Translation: CASSLDLGGGEAFF.

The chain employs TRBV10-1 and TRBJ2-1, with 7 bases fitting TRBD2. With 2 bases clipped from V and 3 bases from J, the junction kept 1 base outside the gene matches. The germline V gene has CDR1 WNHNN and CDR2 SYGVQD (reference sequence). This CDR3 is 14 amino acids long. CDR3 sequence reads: CASSEAGVYNEQFF. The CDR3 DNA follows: TGCGCCAGCAGTGAGGCGGGAGTCTACAATGAGCAGTTCTTC.

The CDR3 nucleotides read TGTGCCACCGGACGGAGCGAAAACACTGAAGCTTTCTTT. Its translation: CATGRSENTEAFF. The rearrangement links TRBV15 to TRBJ1-1; D not resolved. The CDR3 spans 13 residues. Trimming took off 8 bases at V and 2 bases at J, with 12 bases between the two ends. Per germline, CDR1 LNHNV and CDR2 YYDKDF (reference sequence). The whole variable domain, filled in from reference TRBV15 and TRBJ1-1, reads DAMVIQNPRYQVTQFGKPVTLSCSQTLNHNVMYWYQQKSSQAPKLLFHYYDKDFNNEADTPDNFQSRRPNTSFCFLDIRSPGLGDTAMYLCATGRSENTEAFFGQGTRLTVV.

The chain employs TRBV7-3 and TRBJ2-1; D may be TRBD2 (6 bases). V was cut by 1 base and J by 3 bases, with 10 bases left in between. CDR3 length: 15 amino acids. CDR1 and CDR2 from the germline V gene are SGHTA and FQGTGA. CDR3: CASSLKEGNYNEQFF. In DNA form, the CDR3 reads TGTGCCAGCAGCTTAAAGGAGGGGAACTACAATGAGCAGTTCTTC. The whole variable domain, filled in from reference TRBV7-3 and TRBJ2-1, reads GAGVSQTPSNKVTEKGKYVELRCDPISGHTALYWYRQSLGQGPEFLIYFQGTGAADDSGLPNDRFFAVRPEGSVSTLKIQRTERGDSAVYLCASSLKEGNYNEQFFGPGTRLTVL.

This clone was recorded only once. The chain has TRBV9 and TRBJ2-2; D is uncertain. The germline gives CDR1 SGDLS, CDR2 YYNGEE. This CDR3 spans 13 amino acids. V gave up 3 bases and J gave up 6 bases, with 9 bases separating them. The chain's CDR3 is CASSAFGPGELFF. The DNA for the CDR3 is TGTGCCAGCAGCGCATTCGGGCCCGGGGAGCTGTTTTTT.

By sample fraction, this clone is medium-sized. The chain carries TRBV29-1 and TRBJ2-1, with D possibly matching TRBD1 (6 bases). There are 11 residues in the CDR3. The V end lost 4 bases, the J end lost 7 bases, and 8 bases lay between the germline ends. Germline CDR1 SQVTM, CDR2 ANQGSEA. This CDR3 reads CSVVRGNEQFF. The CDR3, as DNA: TGCAGCGTTGTTAGGGGGAATGAGCAGTTCTTC.

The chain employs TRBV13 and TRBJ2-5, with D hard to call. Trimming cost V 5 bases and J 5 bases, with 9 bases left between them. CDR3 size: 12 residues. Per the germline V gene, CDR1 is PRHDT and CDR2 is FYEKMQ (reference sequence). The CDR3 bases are TGTGCCAGCAGCGGCCCCGGGGAGACCCAGTACTTC. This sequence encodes CASSGPGETQYF. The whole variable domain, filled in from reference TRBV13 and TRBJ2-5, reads AAGVIQSPRHLIKEKRETATLKCYPIPRHDTVYWYQQGPGQDPQFLISFYEKMQSDKGSIPDRFSAQQFSDYHSELNMSSLELGDSALYFCASSGPGETQYFGPGTRLLVL.

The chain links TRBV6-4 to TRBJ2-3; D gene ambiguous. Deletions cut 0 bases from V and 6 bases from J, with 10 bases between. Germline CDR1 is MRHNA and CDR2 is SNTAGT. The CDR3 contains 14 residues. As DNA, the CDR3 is TGTGCCAGCAGTGACTCGATCCCCCCTGATACGCAGTATTTT. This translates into CASSDSIPPDTQYF.

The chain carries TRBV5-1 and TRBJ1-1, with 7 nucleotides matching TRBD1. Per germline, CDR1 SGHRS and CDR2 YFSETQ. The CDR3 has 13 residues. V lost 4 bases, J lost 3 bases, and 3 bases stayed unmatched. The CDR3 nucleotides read TGCGCCAGCAGCGACACAGGGGACACTGAAGCTTTCTTT. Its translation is CASSDTGDTEAFF.

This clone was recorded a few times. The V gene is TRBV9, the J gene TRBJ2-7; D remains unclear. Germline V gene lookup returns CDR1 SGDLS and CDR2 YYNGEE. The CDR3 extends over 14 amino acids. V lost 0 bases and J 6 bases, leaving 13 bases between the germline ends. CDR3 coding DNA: TGTGCCAGCAGCGTAGACCCGGCCGGTGGCGAGCAGTACTTC. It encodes CASSVDPAGGEQYF. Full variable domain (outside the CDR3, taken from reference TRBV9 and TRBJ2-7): DSGVTQTPKHLITATGQRVTLRCSPRSGDLSVYWYQQSLDQGLQFLIQYYNGEERAKGNILERFSAQQFPDLHSELNLSSLELGDSALYFCASSVDPAGGEQYFGPGTRLTVT.

CDR3 in DNA: TGTGCCAGCAGTTCAGGACTAGCGGATTACGAGCAGTACTTC. Protein product: CASSSGLADYEQYF. The chain has TRBV27 and TRBJ2-7; 10 bases map to TRBD2. The germline gives CDR1 MNHEY, CDR2 SMNVEV (reference sequence). The CDR3 is 14 residues long. Unmatched junction bases numbered 4, after V lost 4 bases and J lost 4 bases.

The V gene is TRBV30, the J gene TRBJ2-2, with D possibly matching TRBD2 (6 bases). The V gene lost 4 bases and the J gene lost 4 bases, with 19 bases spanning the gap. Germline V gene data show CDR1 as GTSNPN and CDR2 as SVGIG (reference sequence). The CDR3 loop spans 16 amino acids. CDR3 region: CAWKVGTSYSTGELFF. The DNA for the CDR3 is TGTGCCTGGAAAGTGGGTACTAGCTATAGCACCGGGGAGCTGTTTTTT.

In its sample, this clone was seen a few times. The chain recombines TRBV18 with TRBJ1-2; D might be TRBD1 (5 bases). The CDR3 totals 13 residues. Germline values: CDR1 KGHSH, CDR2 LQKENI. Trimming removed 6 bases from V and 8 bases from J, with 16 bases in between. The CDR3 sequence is CASSDTGKRGYTF. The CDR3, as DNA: TGTGCCAGCTCTGATACAGGAAAACGGGGCTACACCTTC.

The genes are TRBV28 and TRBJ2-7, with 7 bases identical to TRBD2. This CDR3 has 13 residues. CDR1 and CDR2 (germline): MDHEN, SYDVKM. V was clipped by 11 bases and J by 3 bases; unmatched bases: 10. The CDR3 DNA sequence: TGTGCCTTGCAGAGCGGGAATCGCTACGAGCAGTACTTC. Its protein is CALQSGNRYEQYF.

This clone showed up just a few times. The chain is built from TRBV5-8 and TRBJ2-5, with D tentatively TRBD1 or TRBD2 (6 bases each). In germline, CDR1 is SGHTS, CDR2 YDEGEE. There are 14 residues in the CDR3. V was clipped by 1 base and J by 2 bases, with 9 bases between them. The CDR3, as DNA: TGTGCCAGCAGCTTGCTAGGGGGGCAAGAGACCCAGTACTTC. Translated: CASSLLGGQETQYF.

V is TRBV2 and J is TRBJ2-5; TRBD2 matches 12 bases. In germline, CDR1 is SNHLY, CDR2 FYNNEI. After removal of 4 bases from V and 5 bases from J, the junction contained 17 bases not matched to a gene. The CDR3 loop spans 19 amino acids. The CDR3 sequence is CASSAVAMASGRADETQYF. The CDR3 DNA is TGTGCCAGCAGTGCAGTGGCAATGGCTAGCGGGAGGGCCGACGAGACCCAGTACTTC.

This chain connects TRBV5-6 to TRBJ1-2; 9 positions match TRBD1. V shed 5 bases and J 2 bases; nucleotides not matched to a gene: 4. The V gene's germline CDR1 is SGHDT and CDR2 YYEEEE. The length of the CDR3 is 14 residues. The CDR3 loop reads CASRTGTGNYGYTF. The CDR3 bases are TGTGCCAGCAGAACCGGGACAGGGAACTATGGCTACACCTTC.

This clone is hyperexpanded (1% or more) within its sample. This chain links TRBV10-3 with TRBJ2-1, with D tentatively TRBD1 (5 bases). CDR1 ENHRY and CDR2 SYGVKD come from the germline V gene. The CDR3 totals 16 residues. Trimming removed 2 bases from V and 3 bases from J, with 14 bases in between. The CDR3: CAISEPQAPIYNEQFF. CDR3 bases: TGTGCCATCAGTGAGCCACAGGCTCCTATCTACAATGAGCAGTTCTTC.

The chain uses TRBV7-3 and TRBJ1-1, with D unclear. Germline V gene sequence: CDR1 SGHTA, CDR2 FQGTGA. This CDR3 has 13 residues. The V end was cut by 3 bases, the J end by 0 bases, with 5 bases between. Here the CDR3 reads CASSFTMNTEAFF. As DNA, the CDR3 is TGTGCCAGCAGCTTTACAATGAACACTGAAGCTTTCTTT. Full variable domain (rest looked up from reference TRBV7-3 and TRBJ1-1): GAGVSQTPSNKVTEKGKYVELRCDPISGHTALYWYRQSLGQGPEFLIYFQGTGAADDSGLPNDRFFAVRPEGSVSTLKIQRTERGDSAVYLCASSFTMNTEAFFGQGTRLTVV.

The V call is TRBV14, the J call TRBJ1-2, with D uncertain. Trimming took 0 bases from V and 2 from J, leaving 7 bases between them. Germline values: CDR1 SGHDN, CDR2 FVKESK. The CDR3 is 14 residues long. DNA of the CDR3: TGTGCCAGCAGCCAAGATGTCAGCAACTATGGCTACACCTTC. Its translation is CASSQDVSNYGYTF. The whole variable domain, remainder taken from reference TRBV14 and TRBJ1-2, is EAGVTQFPSHSVIEKGQTVTLRCDPISGHDNLYWYRRVMGKEIKFLLHFVKESKQDESGMPNNRFLAERTGGTYSTLKVQPAELEDSGVYFCASSQDVSNYGYTFGSGTRLTVV.

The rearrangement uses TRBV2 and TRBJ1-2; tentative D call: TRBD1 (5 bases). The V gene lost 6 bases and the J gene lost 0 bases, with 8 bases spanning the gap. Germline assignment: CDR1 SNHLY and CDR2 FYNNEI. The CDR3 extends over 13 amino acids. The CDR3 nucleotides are TGTGCCAGCAGGGGGACGGCTAACTATGGCTACACCTTC. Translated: CASRGTANYGYTF.

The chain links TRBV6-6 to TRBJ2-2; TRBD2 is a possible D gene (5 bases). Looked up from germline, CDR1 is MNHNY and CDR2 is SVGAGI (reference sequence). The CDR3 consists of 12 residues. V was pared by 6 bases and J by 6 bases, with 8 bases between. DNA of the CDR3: TGTGCCAGCAGACCCGGGGCCGGGGAGCTGTTTTTT. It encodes CASRPGAGELFF.

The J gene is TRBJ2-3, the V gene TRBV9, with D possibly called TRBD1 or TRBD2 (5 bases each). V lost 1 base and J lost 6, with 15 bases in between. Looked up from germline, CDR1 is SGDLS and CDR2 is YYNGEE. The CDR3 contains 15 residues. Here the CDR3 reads CASSVLGLGEDTQYF. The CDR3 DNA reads TGTGCCAGCAGCGTATTGGGTCTGGGGGAGGATACGCAGTATTTT.

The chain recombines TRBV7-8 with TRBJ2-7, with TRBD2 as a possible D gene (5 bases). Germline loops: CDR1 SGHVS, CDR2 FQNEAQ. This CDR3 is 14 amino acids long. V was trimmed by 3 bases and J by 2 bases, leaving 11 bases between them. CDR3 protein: CASSFTEGTYEQYF. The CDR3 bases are TGTGCCAGCAGCTTTACTGAGGGTACCTACGAGCAGTACTTC.

This chain's CDR3 is CASSQDRVVGQFF. The CDR3 region has the DNA TGCGCCAGCAGCCAAGATCGGGTCGTCGGGCAGTTCTTC. The V call is TRBV4-1, the J call TRBJ2-1; D is undetermined. Germline V CDR1 and CDR2: MGHRA, YSYEKL. The CDR3 totals 13 residues. Trimming took off 0 bases at V and 12 bases at J, with 12 bases between the two ends.

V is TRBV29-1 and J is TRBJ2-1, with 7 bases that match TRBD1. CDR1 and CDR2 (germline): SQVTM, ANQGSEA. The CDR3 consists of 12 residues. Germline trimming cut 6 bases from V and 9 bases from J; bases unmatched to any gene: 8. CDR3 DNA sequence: TGCAGCGTGACCGAACAGGGGCGTGAGCAGTTCTTC. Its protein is CSVTEQGREQFF.

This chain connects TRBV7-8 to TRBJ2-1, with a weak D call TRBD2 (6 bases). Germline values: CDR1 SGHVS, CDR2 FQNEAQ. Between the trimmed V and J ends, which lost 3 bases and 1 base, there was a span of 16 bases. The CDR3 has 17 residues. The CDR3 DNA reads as TGTGCCAGCAGCTTCGGTAGCGGCCTGTCTTCCTACAATGAGCAGTTCTTC. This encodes CASSFGSGLSSYNEQFF.

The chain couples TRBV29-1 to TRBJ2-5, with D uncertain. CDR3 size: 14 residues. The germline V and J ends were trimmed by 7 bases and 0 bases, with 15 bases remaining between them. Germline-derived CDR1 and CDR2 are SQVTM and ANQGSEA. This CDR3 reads CSGRWADYQETQYF. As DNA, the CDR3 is TGCAGCGGTCGGTGGGCAGACTACCAAGAGACCCAGTACTTC.

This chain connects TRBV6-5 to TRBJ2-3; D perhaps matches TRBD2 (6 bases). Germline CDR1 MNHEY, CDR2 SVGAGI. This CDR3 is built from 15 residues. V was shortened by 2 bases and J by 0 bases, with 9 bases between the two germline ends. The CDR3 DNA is TGTGCCAGCAGTTACGAGGGACTTAGCACAGATACGCAGTATTTT. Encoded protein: CASSYEGLSTDTQYF.

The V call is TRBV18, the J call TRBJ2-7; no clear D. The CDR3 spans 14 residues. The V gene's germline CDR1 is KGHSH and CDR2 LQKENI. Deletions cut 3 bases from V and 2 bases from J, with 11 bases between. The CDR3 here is CASSPQEQTYEQYF. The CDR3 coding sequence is TGTGCCAGCTCACCCCAGGAACAGACCTACGAGCAGTACTTC.